The 26 T cell receptor beta chains given below trace back to one sample, sequenced in a study of blood T cell repertoires in COVID-19. The assay was immunoSEQ multiplex PCR, and TCRdb's table has in-frame clones only and misses some. There are about 310,000 clones in the sample; approximately 86% occur only once, and more than 8.5% lies in the top ten. Sequenced sample: PBMCs or T cells enriched from blood (not recorded which). These receptors were taken from a woman between 18 and 29 years old who had recovered from COVID-19.

The V and J genes are TRBV5-3 and TRBJ1-1; D is undetermined. TRBV5-3 is annotated as an ORF whose role is uncertain. V was pared by 4 bases and J by 4 bases, with 14 bases between. This CDR3 contains 14 residues. CDR3 sequence (DNA): TGTGCCAGAAGCCTTGGCGGATTCAGCACTGAAGCTTTCTTT. Protein product: CARSLGGFSTEAFF.

This clone was counted once. The chain recombines TRBV6-5 with TRBJ2-7; a possible D gene is TRBD1 (6 bases). Trimming took off 0 bases at V and 9 bases at J, with 15 bases between the two ends. Germline V CDR1 and CDR2: MNHEY, SVGAGI. The CDR3 has 14 residues. Written as DNA, the CDR3 is TGTGCCAGCAGTTACTCAAGGGAGACAGGCCCGCAGTACTTC. Encoded protein: CASSYSRETGPQYF.

This clone is a singleton in its sample. The V call is TRBV28, the J call TRBJ1-2; D might be TRBD1 (5 bases). The CDR3 has 18 amino acids. The germline V and J ends were trimmed by 3 bases and 1 base, with 21 bases remaining between them. Germline V gives CDR1 MDHEN, CDR2 SYDVKM. DNA for the CDR3: TGTGCCAGCAGTTTCAGGGCGGAGGGGCGCGGGGTTAACTATGGCTACACCTTC. Its protein product is CASSFRAEGRGVNYGYTF.

This sequence joins TRBV5-1 and TRBJ2-1; the D gene is possibly TRBD2 (6 bases). V gave up 5 bases and J gave up 5 bases, with 11 bases separating them. This CDR3 region has 13 residues. Germline V lookup: CDR1 SGHRS, CDR2 YFSETQ. The CDR3 DNA follows: TGCGCCAGCAGATTCGGGGAGGACAATGAGCAGTTCTTC. Translated: CASRFGEDNEQFF.

This clone was recorded many times. The chain joins TRBV4-2 to TRBJ2-3; D perhaps matches TRBD2 (6 bases). The CDR3 contains 15 residues. V dropped 4 bases and J dropped 4 bases, with 15 bases sitting between them. Germline V gene lookup returns CDR1 LGHNA and CDR2 YNFKEQ. DNA for the CDR3: TGTGCCAGCAGCCCCCGCGGGGCTGACGCAGATACGCAGTATTTT. This translates into CASSPRGADADTQYF.

This chain links TRBV30 with TRBJ1-5, with TRBD1 matching over 7 bases. The ends lost 5 bases at V and 3 bases at J; junction bases unmatched: 4. CDR1 is GTSNPN, CDR2 SVGIG, per germline (reference sequence). This CDR3 has 13 residues. For the CDR3, the DNA is TGTGCCTGGCAGGGGGGCCACAATCAGCCCCAGCATTTT. Translated, it gives CAWQGGHNQPQHF.

The rearrangement links TRBV19 to TRBJ2-3; 8 nucleotides agree with TRBD1. V lost 3 bases, J lost 3 bases, and 8 bases stayed unmatched. The CDR3 spans 16 residues. Germline CDR1 LNHDA, CDR2 SQIVND (reference sequence). CDR3 in amino acids: CASSIGTGETTDTQYF. The CDR3 DNA follows: TGTGCCAGTAGTATTGGGACAGGCGAAACGACAGATACGCAGTATTTT.

V is TRBV5-1 and J is TRBJ2-7, with 14 bases fitting TRBD2. The length of the CDR3 is 16 residues. V trimming: 4 bases; J trimming: 4 bases; junction bases outside the gene matches: 7. Germline V gene sequence: CDR1 SGHRS, CDR2 YFSETQ. The CDR3 nucleotides read TGCGCCAGCAGCCGCGGGACTAGCGGGGGTTTATACGAGCAGTACTTC. Residues: CASSRGTSGGLYEQYF.

The chain links TRBV5-6 to TRBJ1-4, with a weak D call TRBD1 (5 bases). Germline assignment: CDR1 SGHDT and CDR2 YYEEEE. This CDR3 region has 14 residues. V lost 3 bases and J 8 bases, leaving 14 bases between the germline ends. CDR3 protein: CASSWTSIPEKLFF. The CDR3, as DNA: TGTGCCAGCAGCTGGACAAGTATTCCGGAAAAACTGTTTTTT. Looking up the rest from reference TRBV5-6 and TRBJ1-4 gives the full variable domain: DAGVTQSPTHLIKTRGQQVTLRCSPKSGHDTVSWYQQALGQGPQFIFQYYEEEERQRGNFPDRFSGHQFPNYSSELNVNALLLGDSALYLCASSWTSIPEKLFFGSGTQLSVL.

This chain uses TRBV5-6 with TRBJ1-2, with D possibly TRBD1 on 5 matching bases. Germline CDR1 reads SGHDT; CDR2 reads YYEEEE. This CDR3 comprises 16 residues. V lost 0 bases, J lost 0 bases, and 12 bases lay in between. The CDR3 loop reads CASSLVLGQANYGYTF. CDR3 DNA sequence: TGTGCCAGCAGCTTGGTTCTTGGACAAGCTAACTATGGCTACACCTTC.

V is TRBV19 and J is TRBJ1-3; the match to TRBD1 covers 8 bases. The CDR3 runs 15 residues. Germline V gene sequence: CDR1 LNHDA, CDR2 SQIVND (reference sequence). Losses at the gene ends were 5 bases for V and 0 bases for J; bases not matched to a gene: 3. In DNA, the CDR3 is TGTGCCAGTAGTCCTGGGACAGGCTCTGGAAACACCATATATTTT. Translation gives CASSPGTGSGNTIYF.

The chain has TRBV4-1 and TRBJ2-1, with TRBD2 matching over 13 bases. Germline CDR1 MGHRA, CDR2 YSYEKL. Losses at the gene ends were 2 bases for V and 4 bases for J; bases not matched to a gene: 8. This CDR3 contains 18 residues. The CDR3 spells CASSQKTPGLAGYNEQFF. The CDR3 nucleotides are TGCGCCAGCAGCCAAAAGACTCCGGGACTAGCGGGGTACAATGAGCAGTTCTTC.

As for this clone: This sample also contains other DNA sequences that code for the same CDR3. This rearrangement joins TRBV7-2 to TRBJ1-5; D is perhaps TRBD1 (6 bases). V was trimmed by 3 bases and J by 7 bases, leaving 7 bases between them. Germline CDR1 is SGHTA and CDR2 is FQGNSA. The CDR3 spans 12 residues. This chain's CDR3 is CASSFGGQPQHF. As DNA, the CDR3 is TGTGCCAGCAGCTTTGGGGGCCAGCCCCAGCATTTT.

This rearrangement joins TRBV19 to TRBJ2-2, with D perhaps TRBD2 (6 bases). Between the trimmed V and J ends, which lost 8 bases and 4 bases, there was a span of 17 bases. The CDR3 has 15 residues. Germline assignment: CDR1 LNHDA and CDR2 SQIVND (reference sequence). In DNA form, the CDR3 reads TGTGCCAGTGAGTGGCAAGGAGGGGCCACCGGGGAGCTGTTTTTT. This encodes CASEWQGGATGELFF.

The chain uses TRBV19 and TRBJ2-3, with 12 nucleotides matching TRBD2. J lost 0 bases, V lost 3 bases, and 10 bases had no gene match. Per the germline V gene, CDR1 is LNHDA and CDR2 is SQIVND (reference sequence). CDR3 size: 19 residues. The CDR3 reads CASSIRRASGRGSTDTQYF. DNA for the CDR3: TGTGCCAGTAGTATCCGTCGGGCTAGCGGGAGGGGAAGCACAGATACGCAGTATTTT.

This sequence joins TRBV9 and TRBJ2-1; 7 bases fit TRBD2. V trimming: 0 bases; J trimming: 3 bases; junction bases outside the gene matches: 15. The CDR3 has 19 amino acids. The germline CDR1 and CDR2 sequences are SGDLS and YYNGEE. The chain's CDR3 is CASSVGLGEGTKYYNEQFF. The CDR3, as DNA: TGTGCCAGCAGCGTAGGTCTAGGGGAGGGGACTAAATACTACAATGAGCAGTTCTTC.

This rearrangement joins TRBV7-3 to TRBJ1-1; D remains ambiguous. The CDR3 has 15 residues. The V end lost 4 bases, the J end lost 0 bases, and 12 bases lay between the germline ends. Germline loops: CDR1 SGHTA, CDR2 FQGTGA. The CDR3 DNA reads TGTGCCAGCAGCTCCCTTGGAGGGATGAACACTGAAGCTTTCTTT. Protein: CASSSLGGMNTEAFF.

This chain links TRBV6-5 with TRBJ2-7, with 8 bases fitting TRBD1. V lost 4 bases and J lost 5; bases outside the gene matches: 4. Germline V gene data show CDR1 as MNHEY and CDR2 as SVGAGI. The CDR3 totals 13 residues. CDR3 amino acids: CASSFRTGNEQYF. The DNA for the CDR3 is TGTGCCAGCAGTTTCCGGACAGGGAACGAGCAGTACTTC.

The chain carries TRBV27 and TRBJ1-2; 8 nucleotides match TRBD1. Trimming cost V 6 bases and J 3 bases; bases outside gene matches: 6. The germline gives CDR1 MNHEY, CDR2 SMNVEV (reference sequence). The CDR3 is 14 residues long. CDR3 DNA sequence: TGTGCCAGCAGACGGCAGGGGGCGGACTATGGCTACACCTTC. Protein: CASRRQGADYGYTF.

The chain employs TRBV2 and TRBJ2-2; a possible D gene is TRBD2 (6 bases). The CDR3 sequence is 15 residues long. Trimming shortened V by 1 base and J by 2 bases, and 8 bases separated the two germline ends. Germline values: CDR1 SNHLY, CDR2 FYNNEI. The CDR3 sequence is CASSEGTTNTGELFF. CDR3 nucleotides: TGTGCCAGCAGTGAAGGGACTACTAACACCGGGGAGCTGTTTTTT.

Only a few counts were recorded for this clone. This rearrangement joins TRBV9 to TRBJ2-7; TRBD2 aligns across 12 bases. Germline CDR1 reads SGDLS; CDR2 reads YYNGEE. This CDR3 is built from 15 residues. V was clipped by 3 bases and J by 7 bases; unmatched bases: 8. The CDR3 loop is CASSATSGGHREQYF. CDR3 bases: TGTGCCAGCAGCGCGACTAGCGGGGGCCATCGGGAGCAGTACTTC.

This clone has only a few counts. This sequence joins TRBV12-3 or TRBV12-4 and TRBJ2-2; 7 nucleotides match TRBD2. The V gene end was trimmed by 10 bases and the J gene end by 7 bases; junction bases not matched to a gene: 6. The CDR3 extends over 12 amino acids. The CDR3 sequence: CATRPGGGELFF. CDR3 coding DNA: TGTGCCACCCGTCCGGGAGGCGGGGAGCTGTTTTTT.

This clone was picked up one time. The chain combines TRBV28 with TRBJ1-5; no reliable D call. Trimming pared 9 bases from V and 6 bases from J, leaving 18 bases between. The germline V gene has CDR1 MDHEN and CDR2 SYDVKM. The CDR3 loop spans 14 amino acids. The CDR3 coding sequence is TGTGCCAGTACAACCCCCCTCTCGGGTCAGCCCCAGCATTTT. Translated: CASTTPLSGQPQHF.

The V call is TRBV19, the J call TRBJ1-2; a possible D gene is TRBD1 (5 bases). Germline values: CDR1 LNHDA, CDR2 SQIVND (reference sequence). This CDR3 is built from 16 residues. The V and J ends lost 4 bases and 1 base respectively, with 16 bases between them. CDR3 nucleotide sequence: TGTGCCAGTAGTAGAGTGGACACGGCCTATAACTATGGCTACACCTTC. Its protein is CASSRVDTAYNYGYTF.

The J gene is TRBJ1-1, the V gene TRBV28; 7 nucleotides align to TRBD1. Germline V gene sequence: CDR1 MDHEN, CDR2 SYDVKM. V shed 5 bases and J 7 bases; nucleotides not matched to a gene: 7. This CDR3 is 13 amino acids long. Written as DNA, the CDR3 is TGTGCCAGCAGTCCTCAGGGGGGAGATGAAGCTTTCTTT. It codes for CASSPQGGDEAFF.

V and J are TRBV28 and TRBJ1-5; 8 bases match TRBD1. This CDR3 contains 15 residues. Germline lookup yields CDR1 MDHEN and CDR2 SYDVKM. V lost 0 bases, J lost 2 bases, and 0 bases stayed unmatched. The CDR3, as DNA: TGTGCCAGCAGTTTATGGGGACAGGGCAATCAGCCCCAGCATTTT. Protein sequence: CASSLWGQGNQPQHF.